The clone carrying this TCR beta chain was recorded at least ten times. Time point indicated: before trial treatment. TRAV- and TRBV-specific primers were used for first-strand cDNA, which covered alpha and beta chains. A constant-region primer paired with the V-primer adapter amplified TCRs over about 19 PCR cycles. TCRdb re-called the reads through MiXCR, storing one row per CDR3 protein. The sample contains roughly 76,000 distinct CDR3 sequences, around 18% of which appear only once. The record originates from a study of low-dose radiotherapy and immunotherapy resistance in tumors. Trimming took 10 bases from V and 0 from J; bases not matched to a gene: 11. The CDR3 spans 17 residues.

The chain uses TRBV12-3 or TRBV12-4 and TRBJ2-2; TRBD2 agrees at 10 bases. This TCR was recovered from a male donor with prostate cancer. This sample comprised PBMCs, obtained before treatment. CDR3 DNA sequence: TGTGCCAACATGGCCCTAGCGGGGGTATCGAACACCGGGGAGCTGTTTTTT. Residues: CANMALAGVSNTGELFF.